These 2 T cell receptor beta chains were all obtained from the same sample, sequenced in a study of shared clonotypes between healthy human individuals. The protocol was immunoSEQ multiplex PCR, while the TCRdb copy is restricted to in-frame clones and leaves out a portion. The sample includes about 1.1 million clones, 75% to 80% of them seen just once. The sample consisted of memory CD4+ T cells from PBMCs. The sample's subset: CD45RA-negative fraction. Receptors originate from a man younger than 35 in good health. Some clones in this sample may be carry-over from other donors' samples.

J is TRBJ2-2 and V is TRBV10-2; D is unresolved. Germline CDR1 WSHSY, CDR2 SAAADI. V lost 5 bases to trimming and J lost 5 bases, with 6 bases between them. The CDR3 runs to 12 residues. The DNA of the CDR3 is TGCGCCAGCAGTAAAGGGACCGGGGAGCTGTTTTTT. Its translation is CASSKGTGELFF.

V gene TRBV5-1 combines with J gene TRBJ1-4, with a possible D match to TRBD1 (6 bases). CDR1 SGHRS and CDR2 YFSETQ come from the germline V gene. CDR3 size: 17 residues. V was trimmed by 3 bases and J by 4 bases, leaving 19 bases between them. CDR3 region: CASSSGLLGAGNEKLFF. Written as DNA, the CDR3 is TGCGCCAGCAGCTCCGGCCTATTGGGGGCAGGTAATGAAAAACTGTTTTTT. The complete variable domain, with remaining parts taken from reference TRBV5-1 and TRBJ1-4, reads KAGVTQTPRYLIKTRGQQVTLSCSPISGHRSVSWYQQTPGQGLQFLFEYFSETQRNKGNFPGRFSGRQFSNSRSEMNVSTLELGDSALYLCASSSGLLGAGNEKLFFGSGTQLSVL.